This T cell receptor beta chain originates from a study of shared clonotypes between healthy human individuals. Measured with immunoSEQ multiplex PCR; TCRdb has only the in-frame clones, and not every one. This sample has about 1 million clones; roughly 80% occur once, and the top ten carry 1.4% to 1.5%. Germline V gene lookup returns CDR1 SGHRS and CDR2 YFSETQ. The CDR3 has 14 residues. The junction had 8 bases not matched to a gene; V was cut back by 5 bases and J by 5 bases. This chain uses TRBV5-1 with TRBJ2-7, with 9 positions matching TRBD1. This sequence was found in a man aged 18-30 years in good health. Sequencing input: memory CD4+ T cells sorted from blood. Subset defined: CD45RA-negative fraction. CDR3 coding DNA: TGCGCCAGCAGATTTACAGGGGGCGTCGACGAGCAGTACTTC. Amino acid sequence: CASRFTGGVDEQYF.